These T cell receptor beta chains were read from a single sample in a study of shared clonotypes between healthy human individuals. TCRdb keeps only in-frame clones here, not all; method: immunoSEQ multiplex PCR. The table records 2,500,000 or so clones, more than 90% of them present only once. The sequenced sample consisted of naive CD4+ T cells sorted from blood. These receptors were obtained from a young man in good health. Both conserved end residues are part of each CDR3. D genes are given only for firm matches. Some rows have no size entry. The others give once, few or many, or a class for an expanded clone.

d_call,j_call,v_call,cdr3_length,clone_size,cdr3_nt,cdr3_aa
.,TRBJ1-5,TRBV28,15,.,TGTGCCAGCAGTTTAGGTTCCGCTTCCAATCAGCCCCAGCATTTT,CASSLGSASNQPQHF
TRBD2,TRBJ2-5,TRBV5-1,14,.,TGCGCCAGCAGCTTGAGCGGGAGCCAAGAGACCCAGTACTTC,CASSLSGSQETQYF
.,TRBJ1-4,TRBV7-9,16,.,TGTGCCAGCAGCCCCATGACCGGGACACGAAATGAAAAACTGTTTTTT,CASSPMTGTRNEKLFF
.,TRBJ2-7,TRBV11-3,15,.,TGTGCCAGCAGCTTATATTCCGGACAGAGCTACGAGCAGTACTTC,CASSLYSGQSYEQYF
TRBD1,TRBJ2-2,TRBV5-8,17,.,TGTGCCAGCAGCCCGTTTGGGGCAGGGGGCAAGTCCGGGGAGCTGTTTTTT,CASSPFGAGGKSGELFF
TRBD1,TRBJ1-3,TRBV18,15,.,TGTGCCAGCTCACCTGGGACAGGGAGTGGAAACACCATATATTTT,CASSPGTGSGNTIYF
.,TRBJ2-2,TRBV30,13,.,TGTGCCTGGAGAGTGCCCTGGACCGGGGAGCTGTTTTTT,CAWRVPWTGELFF
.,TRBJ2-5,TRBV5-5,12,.,TGTGCCAGCAGCGACCCCAACAGGGATTTGTACTTC,CASSDPNRDLYF
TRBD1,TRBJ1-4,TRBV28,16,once,TGTGCCAGCAGTTTACCGACAGGGCCGATTAATGAAAAACTGTTTTTT,CASSLPTGPINEKLFF
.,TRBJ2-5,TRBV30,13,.,TGTGCCTGGAGCGGGGACCTCCAAGAGACCCAGTACTTC,CAWSGDLQETQYF
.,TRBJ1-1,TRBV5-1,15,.,TGCGCCAGCAGCTTGGTTGGGGTAAGGGACACTGAAGCTTTCTTT,CASSLVGVRDTEAFF
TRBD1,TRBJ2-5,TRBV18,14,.,TGTGCCAGCTCACCAGGGACAGGGGTAGAGACCCAGTACTTC,CASSPGTGVETQYF
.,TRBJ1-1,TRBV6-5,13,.,TGTGCCAGCAGTTACTCTCTGTGGGGTTCCGCTTTCTTT,CASSYSLWGSAFF
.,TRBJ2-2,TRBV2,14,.,TGTGCCAGCAGAAGACTGATGAACACCGGGGAGCTGTTTTTT,CASRRLMNTGELFF
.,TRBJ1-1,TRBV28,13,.,TGTGCCAGCAGTTTATGGGTGGGGACTGAAGCTTTCTTT,CASSLWVGTEAFF
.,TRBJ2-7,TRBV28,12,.,TGTGCCAGCAGGACTACAGGCTACGAGCAGTACTTC,CASRTTGYEQYF
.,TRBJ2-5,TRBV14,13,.,TGTGCCAGCAGCCAAGGGATGGTGGAGACCCAGTACTTC,CASSQGMVETQYF
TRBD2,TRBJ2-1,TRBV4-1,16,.,TGCGCCAGCAGTAACGGACTAGCGGGATTCTACAATGAGCAGTTCTTC,CASSNGLAGFYNEQFF
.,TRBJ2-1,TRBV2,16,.,TGTGCCAGTCTAGAAGGGGGTGTACCGAGTTACAATGAGCAGTTCTTC,CASLEGGVPSYNEQFF
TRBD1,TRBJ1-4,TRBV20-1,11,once,TGCAGTGCCCCGGGACAGCAAAAACTGTTTTTT,CSAPGQQKLFF
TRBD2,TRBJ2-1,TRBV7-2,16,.,TGTGCCAGCAGCTCGGGTGGAGGCGGGAGTAGCAATGAGCAGTTCTTC,CASSSGGGGSSNEQFF
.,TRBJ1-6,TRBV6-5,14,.,TGTGCCAGCAGTCAGACACAGGGTTCTTCACCCCTCCACTTT,CASSQTQGSSPLHF
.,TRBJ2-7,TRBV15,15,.,TGTGCCACCAGCAGAGACGGGGTCAGGGGGGGAGAGCAGTACTTC,CATSRDGVRGGEQYF
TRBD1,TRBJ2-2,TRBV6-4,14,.,TGTGCCAGCAGTCCGGGACAGGGAACCGGGGAGCTGTTTTTT,CASSPGQGTGELFF
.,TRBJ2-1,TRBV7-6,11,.,TGTGCCAGCAGCTTAACGAATGAGCAGTTCTTC,CASSLTNEQFF
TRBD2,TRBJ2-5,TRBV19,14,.,TGTGCCACCTCAGGACTAGCGGGGGAAGAGACCCAGTACTTC,CATSGLAGEETQYF
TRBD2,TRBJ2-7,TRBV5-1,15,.,TGCGCCAGCAGCTTGGCCGCGGGAGTTTCCTACGAGCAGTACTTC,CASSLAAGVSYEQYF
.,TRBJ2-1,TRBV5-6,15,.,TGTGCCAGCAGCTCCGGTCCTCGGGTTTACAATGAGCAGTTCTTC,CASSSGPRVYNEQFF
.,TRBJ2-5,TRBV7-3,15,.,TGTGCCAGCAGCCGAGGGGGTTCTATTCAAGAGACCCAGTACTTC,CASSRGGSIQETQYF
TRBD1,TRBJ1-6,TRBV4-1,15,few,TGCGCCAGCAGCCAAGGGACAGGGAATAATTCACCCCTCCACTTT,CASSQGTGNNSPLHF
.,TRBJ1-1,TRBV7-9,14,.,TGTGCCAGCAGCTTAAGGGCCTCACTGAGTGAAGCTTTCTTT,CASSLRASLSEAFF
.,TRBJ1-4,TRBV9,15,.,TGTGCCAGCAGTGAGTCGGGTAGGACTAATGAAAAACTGTTTTTT,CASSESGRTNEKLFF
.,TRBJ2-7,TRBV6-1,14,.,TGTGCCAGCAGACCGGGACAAATCTCCTACGAGCAGTACTTC,CASRPGQISYEQYF
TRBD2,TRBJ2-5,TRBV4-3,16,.,TGCGCCAGCAGCCCGGGACTAGCGGGAGCTTTCGAGACCCAGTACTTC,CASSPGLAGAFETQYF
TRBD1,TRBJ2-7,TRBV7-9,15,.,TGTGCCAGCAGCTTTATGGGACAGGGGTTCCACGAGCAGTACTTC,CASSFMGQGFHEQYF
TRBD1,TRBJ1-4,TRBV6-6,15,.,TGTGCCAGCAGTGCACAGGGGGGAACTAATGAAAAACTGTTTTTT,CASSAQGGTNEKLFF
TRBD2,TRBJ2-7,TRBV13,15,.,TGTGCCAGCAGCTCACCGGGACTAACTCCTAGCGAGCAGTACTTC,CASSSPGLTPSEQYF
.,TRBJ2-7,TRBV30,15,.,TGTGCCTGGAGTGTACCTGGTAATGTTGGGGGCGGGCAGTACTTC,CAWSVPGNVGGGQYF
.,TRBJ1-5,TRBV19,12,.,TGTGCCAGTAGTCGGGGCAATCAGCCCCAGCATTTT,CASSRGNQPQHF
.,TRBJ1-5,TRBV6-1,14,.,TGTGCCAGCAGGTCAGGGTTTAGCAATCAGCCCCAGCATTTT,CASRSGFSNQPQHF
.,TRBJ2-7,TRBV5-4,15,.,TGTGCCAGCAGCCCCGTTGGGGTTCCCTATTACGAGCAGTACTTC,CASSPVGVPYYEQYF
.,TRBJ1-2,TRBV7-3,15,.,TGTGCCAGCAGCTTAAGACCAGGTGGGGTAACTGGCTACACCTTC,CASSLRPGGVTGYTF
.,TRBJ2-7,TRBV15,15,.,TGTGCCACCAGCACCTCCGGGACATACTCCTACGAGCAGTACTTC,CATSTSGTYSYEQYF
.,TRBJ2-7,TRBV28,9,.,TGTGCCAGCACCTTAAAGCAGTACTTC,CASTLKQYF
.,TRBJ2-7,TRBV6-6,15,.,TGTGCCAGCAGTAGCCCCGGGGATGGGTCCTACGAGCAGTACTTC,CASSSPGDGSYEQYF
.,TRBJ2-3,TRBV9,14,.,TGTGCCAGCAGCGTGGGCCGGGGCACAGATACGCAGTATTTT,CASSVGRGTDTQYF
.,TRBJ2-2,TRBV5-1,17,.,TGCGCCAGCAGCTTGGCCCTGGACAGAAAGAACACCGGGGAGCTGTTTTTT,CASSLALDRKNTGELFF
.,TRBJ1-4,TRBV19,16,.,TGTGCCAGTAGCATGGGGGTGAGTGCAACTAATGAAAAACTGTTTTTT,CASSMGVSATNEKLFF
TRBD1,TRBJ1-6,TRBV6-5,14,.,TGTGCCAGCAGTTACGGACAGGGGAAGTCACCCCTCCACTTT,CASSYGQGKSPLHF
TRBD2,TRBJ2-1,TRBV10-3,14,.,TGTGCCATCAGTGAGGGCGGGGGGAACAATGAGCAGTTCTTC,CAISEGGGNNEQFF
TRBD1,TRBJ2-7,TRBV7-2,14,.,TGTGCCAGCAGCTTTTACAGGGGGGAGTACGAGCAGTACTTC,CASSFYRGEYEQYF
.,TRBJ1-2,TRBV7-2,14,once,TGTGCCAGCAGCCCCGGGCCGCGGTGGGATGGCTACACCTTC,CASSPGPRWDGYTF
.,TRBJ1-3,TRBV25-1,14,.,TGTGCCAGCGGAGACACAGGGTACGGAAACACCATATATTTT,CASGDTGYGNTIYF
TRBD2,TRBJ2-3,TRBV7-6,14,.,TGTGCCAGCAGCTTAAGGGAGGGTGTAGATACGCAGTATTTT,CASSLREGVDTQYF
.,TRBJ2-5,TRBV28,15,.,TGTGCCAGCAGTCCTTTTACAAGGCTTCAAGAGACCCAGTACTTC,CASSPFTRLQETQYF
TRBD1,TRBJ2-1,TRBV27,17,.,TGTGCCAGCAGGGGACAGGGGCCGACAAGCTCCTACAATGAGCAGTTCTTC,CASRGQGPTSSYNEQFF
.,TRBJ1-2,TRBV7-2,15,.,TGTGCCAGCAGCTTAGATTGGACAGCAGGGCATGGCTACACCTTC,CASSLDWTAGHGYTF
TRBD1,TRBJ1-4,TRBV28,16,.,TGTGCCAGCAGTCCACCGGGACAGGGAGCTAATGAAAAACTGTTTTTT,CASSPPGQGANEKLFF
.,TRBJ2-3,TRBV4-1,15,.,TGCGCCAGCAGCTTAAAGGCCCTGGGCCCAGATACGCAGTATTTT,CASSLKALGPDTQYF
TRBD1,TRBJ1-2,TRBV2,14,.,TGTGCCAGCAGTGAAGCAGGACAGGGGGAGGGCTACACCTTC,CASSEAGQGEGYTF